The 7 T cell receptor beta chains below were found in one sample sequenced in a study of CD8+ T cells in alopecia areata. The authors extracted RNA and reverse transcribed it into cDNA as the sequencing template. Method: immunoSEQ multiplex PCR; TCRdb's copy keeps in-frame clones and lacks some. This sample has some 190,000 clones, with 51% found just once. The treatment is: oral pan-JAK inhibitor, 5-10 mg twice daily. Source: CD8+ T cells sorted from blood, taken at week 52, from a patient treated with tofacitinib. The source of these receptors is a human donor with alopecia areata.

The gene calls are TRBV6-6 and TRBJ2-5, with 9 nucleotides matching TRBD2. Per the germline V gene, CDR1 is MNHNY and CDR2 is SVGAGI (reference sequence). This CDR3 comprises 14 residues. The CDR3 bases are TGTGCGGCGCAGGAGCGGGGGGTGCGAGAGACCCAGTACTTC. This gives the protein CAAQERGVRETQYF.

This clone has a single count. The CDR3 protein is CASSPGGTEAFF. CDR3 coding DNA: TGCGCCAGCAGCCCAGGGGGGACTGAAGCTTTCTTT. V and J are TRBV5-1 and TRBJ1-1; 7 nucleotides align to TRBD1. The V gene end was trimmed by 4 bases and the J gene end by 5 bases; junction bases not matched to a gene: 2. Germline V CDR1 and CDR2: SGHRS, YFSETQ. The CDR3 consists of 12 residues.

V and J are TRBV2 and TRBJ2-2, with D perhaps TRBD1 or TRBD2 (5 bases each). V was shortened by 8 bases and J by 7 bases, with 17 bases between the two germline ends. This CDR3 has 14 residues. The germline gives CDR1 SNHLY, CDR2 FYNNEI. CDR3 nucleotides: TGTGCCAGCGACAATGACGGGACCCACGGGGAGCTGTTTTTT. It yields the protein CASDNDGTHGELFF.

The table lists this clone with a count of one. The chain joins TRBV5-4 to TRBJ1-1; D remains unclear. The CDR3 runs to 12 residues. Per the germline V gene, CDR1 is SGHNT and CDR2 is YYREEE (reference sequence). Trimming pared 0 bases from V and 8 bases from J, leaving 8 bases between. CDR3: CASSLGLIEAFF. The CDR3 DNA follows: TGTGCCAGCAGCTTGGGCTTAATAGAAGCTTTCTTT.

The V and J genes are TRBV4-1 and TRBJ1-1; D might be TRBD1 (6 bases). The CDR3 covers 13 residues. CDR1 is MGHRA, CDR2 YSYEKL, per germline. The V end lost 4 bases, the J end lost 6 bases, and 12 bases lay between the germline ends. CDR3 coding DNA: TGCGCCAGCAGCCTTGGGACAAACCCTGAAGCTTTCTTT. Its protein product is CASSLGTNPEAFF.

The J gene is TRBJ2-5, the V gene TRBV13; TRBD2 matches at 10 bases. CDR3 length: 15 amino acids. The V gene end was trimmed by 4 bases and the J gene end by 3 bases; junction bases not matched to a gene: 5. Germline assignment: CDR1 PRHDT and CDR2 FYEKMQ (reference sequence). CDR3 amino acids: CASSSVTSGEETQYF. In nucleotides, the CDR3 is TGTGCCAGCAGCTCAGTCACTAGCGGGGAAGAGACCCAGTACTTC.

In its sample, this clone was seen many times. This rearrangement joins TRBV29-1 to TRBJ1-2, with D tentatively TRBD1 (5 bases). Germline CDR1 SQVTM, CDR2 ANQGSEA. V dropped 4 bases and J dropped 7 bases, with 22 bases sitting between them. This CDR3 comprises 15 residues. The CDR3 here is CSVGARQNQRRGYTF. CDR3 nucleotides: TGCAGCGTTGGAGCCAGACAGAACCAACGCCGTGGCTACACCTTC.